The clone carrying this T cell receptor (beta chain) showed up just once. Assay used: immunoSEQ multiplex PCR; TCRdb lists only in-frame clones, some missing. The sample includes tens of thousands of clones, 85% to 95% of them seen just once. This entry is derived from a study of T cells after posttransplantation cyclophosphamide. The CDR3 runs 15 residues. V shed 5 bases and J 1 base; nucleotides not matched to a gene: 4. The V gene's germline CDR1 is LNHDA and CDR2 SQIVND (reference sequence). Sequenced material: PBMCs. V is TRBV19 and J is TRBJ1-5; TRBD1 matches 8 bases. This sequence was found in a woman aged 25-40 years in good health and a related stem cell transplant donor. CDR3 sequence: CASSLGQGSNQPQHF. The CDR3 DNA reads TGTGCCAGTAGTTTAGGACAGGGAAGCAATCAGCCCCAGCATTTT.